A single sample is the source of the 8 T cell receptor beta chains below, sequenced in a study of PD-L1 blockade in urothelial cancer. As for time point: pretreatment peripheral blood. Only in-frame clones appear in the TCRdb table, and some are missing; sequencing was by immunoSEQ multiplex PCR. The sample carries some 71,000 clones, more than 75% recorded once. The input for sequencing was PBMCs, taken around atezolizumab (anti-PD-L1) treatment. The origin of the receptors is a man between 60 and 75 years old with urothelial cancer.

The chain is built from TRBV27 and TRBJ2-6; a possible D gene is TRBD2 (5 bases). The CDR3 length is 19 residues. The V gene's germline CDR1 is MNHEY and CDR2 SMNVEV (reference sequence). V gave up 5 bases and J gave up 1 base, with 21 bases separating them. CDR3 nucleotide sequence: TGTGCCAGCAGTCCCCCGATACGGATGGGGAGATCTGGGGCCAACGTCCTGACTTTC. It translates to CASSPPIRMGRSGANVLTF.

The rearrangement uses TRBV5-1 and TRBJ1-2; D call uncertain. With 1 base removed from V and 2 bases from J, the gap between germline ends came to 12 bases. The CDR3 is 15 residues long. Germline assignment: CDR1 SGHRS and CDR2 YFSETQ. The CDR3 reads CASSLSQQSNYGYTF. The CDR3 bases are TGCGCCAGCAGCTTGTCACAGCAATCCAACTATGGCTACACCTTC.

The rearrangement uses TRBV5-1 and TRBJ1-3; D is perhaps TRBD1 (6 bases). With 1 base removed from V and 0 bases from J, the gap between germline ends came to 8 bases. CDR1 is SGHRS, CDR2 YFSETQ, per germline. The CDR3 extends over 15 amino acids. CDR3: CASSLTQGSGNTIYF. The CDR3 bases are TGCGCCAGCAGCTTGACACAGGGCTCTGGAAACACCATATATTTT.

Turning to this clone: The junction shows a germline mismatch at one end, possibly a read error. The V call is TRBV7-7, the J call TRBJ2-1, with a possible D match to TRBD1 (5 bases). Germline lookup yields CDR1 SSHAT and CDR2 FNYEAQ (reference sequence). The CDR3 length is 15 residues. The CDR3 DNA is TGTGCTAGCAGCTTGAGTAGGGGAAAGGTAGATGAGCAGTTCTTC. This codes for CASSLSRGKVDEQFF. The full variable domain, in which reference TRBV7-7 and TRBJ2-1 provide the parts outside the CDR3, is GAGVSQSPRYKVTKRGQDVTLRCDPISSHATLYWYQQALGQGPEFLTYFNYEAQPDKSGLPSDRFSAERPEGSISTLTIQRTEQRDSAMYRCASSLSRGKVDEQFFGPGTRLTVL.

J is TRBJ1-6 and V is TRBV5-1; possibly TRBD1 for D (5 bases). CDR1 and CDR2 (germline): SGHRS, YFSETQ. The V end was cut by 0 bases, the J end by 10 bases, with 20 bases between. CDR3 size: 17 residues. The CDR3 DNA sequence: TGCGCCAGCAGCTTGGTCGGGGGACGCTTTTTTTACTCACCCCTCCACTTT. Its translation: CASSLVGGRFFYSPLHF.

The chain has TRBV4-3 and TRBJ2-7; the match to TRBD1 covers 8 bases. CDR3 length: 16 amino acids. Germline CDR1 reads LGHNA; CDR2 reads YSLEER. V lost 1 base and J lost 5; bases outside the gene matches: 10. CDR3 amino acids: CASSQVYGTGVDEQYF. The CDR3 DNA is TGCGCCAGCAGCCAAGTTTACGGGACAGGAGTTGACGAGCAGTACTTC.

The chain carries TRBV19 and TRBJ1-5, with D perhaps TRBD1 (5 bases). V lost 3 bases to trimming and J lost 5 bases, with 8 bases between them. Germline V gene data show CDR1 as LNHDA and CDR2 as SQIVND (reference sequence). The CDR3 contains 13 residues. This chain's CDR3 is CASSISGDQPQHF. The DNA of the CDR3 is TGTGCCAGTAGTATCTCGGGGGATCAGCCCCAGCATTTT.

The rearrangement joins TRBV30 to TRBJ1-2, with D perhaps matching TRBD1 (6 bases). The CDR3 is made up of 14 amino acids. Trimming left V 4 bases short and J 1 base short, with 13 bases between. CDR1 is GTSNPN, CDR2 SVGIG, per germline (reference sequence). The CDR3 nucleotides read TGTGCCTGGAAGGGGCAGGGGCGTAACTATGGCTACACCTTC. Its translation: CAWKGQGRNYGYTF.